The 25 T cell receptor beta chains given below trace back to one sample, sequenced in a study of blood T cell repertoires in COVID-19. Clones were sequenced by immunoSEQ multiplex PCR, and TCRdb holds only the in-frame ones, with some missing. The table records about 390,000 clones, 80% to 90% of them present only once. The sample was peripheral blood. The receptor source for this set is a woman aged 60-70 years with COVID-19, enrolled during active disease.

The chain joins TRBV5-4 to TRBJ1-6; no firm D call. The CDR3 extends over 14 amino acids. Germline CDR1 SGHNT, CDR2 YYREEE (reference sequence). Trimming removed 0 bases from V and 7 bases from J, with 8 bases in between. The DNA for the CDR3 is TGTGCCAGCAGCTTGGTAGGGAGAAATTCACCCCTCCACTTT. It specifies CASSLVGRNSPLHF.

The chain joins TRBV2 to TRBJ1-1, with 7 bases fitting TRBD1. CDR1 is SNHLY, CDR2 FYNNEI, per germline. V shed 1 base, J shed 9 bases, and the junction held 5 bases outside the gene matches. The CDR3 runs to 13 residues. The CDR3 region is CASSEVTGSKAFF. The CDR3 DNA reads as TGTGCCAGCAGTGAAGTGACAGGGAGTAAAGCTTTCTTT.

This clone was recorded only once. The rearrangement joins TRBV2 to TRBJ1-2; weak D call: TRBD1 (5 bases). The germline CDR1 and CDR2 sequences are SNHLY and FYNNEI. V lost 4 bases and J 7 bases, leaving 16 bases between the germline ends. The CDR3 consists of 14 residues. The CDR3 here is CASSVGLLEGGYTF. DNA for the CDR3: TGTGCCAGCAGTGTGGGACTCCTAGAGGGTGGCTACACCTTC.

This chain uses TRBV19 with TRBJ2-4; tentative D call: TRBD1 (6 bases). CDR1 and CDR2 from the germline V gene are LNHDA and SQIVND (reference sequence). The CDR3 is 15 residues long. V lost 6 bases, J lost 0 bases, and 12 bases lay in between. Here the CDR3 reads CASSTRDKAKNIQYF. CDR3 in DNA: TGTGCCAGTAGCACCCGGGACAAAGCCAAAAACATTCAGTACTTC. Looking up the rest from reference TRBV19 and TRBJ2-4 gives the full variable domain: DGGITQSPKYLFRKEGQNVTLSCEQNLNHDAMYWYRQDPGQGLRLIYYSQIVNDFQKGDIAEGYSVSREKKESFPLTVTSAQKNPTAFYLCASSTRDKAKNIQYFGAGTRLSVL.

The chain combines TRBV15 with TRBJ1-3; D remains ambiguous. There are 16 residues in the CDR3. Germline-derived CDR1 and CDR2 are LNHNV and YYDKDF (reference sequence). V was cut by 0 bases and J by 0 bases, with 9 bases left in between. The CDR3 bases are TGTGCCACCAGCAGAGATTCGAGGGACTCTGGAAACACCATATATTTT. Amino acid sequence: CATSRDSRDSGNTIYF.

The J gene is TRBJ1-4, the V gene TRBV5-5; D remains ambiguous. V was cut by 2 bases and J by 1 base, with 9 bases left in between. Germline CDR1 SGHKS, CDR2 YYEKEE (reference sequence). The CDR3 totals 15 residues. Here the CDR3 reads CASSFRGGTNEKLFF. Written as DNA, the CDR3 is TGTGCCAGCAGCTTTCGCGGAGGAACTAATGAAAAACTGTTTTTT.

This clone was counted between two and nine times. This rearrangement joins TRBV10-1 to TRBJ2-3; 14 bases align to TRBD2. This CDR3 spans 14 amino acids. In germline, CDR1 is WNHNN, CDR2 SYGVQD (reference sequence). The trim removed 8 bases at V and 5 bases at J, leaving 3 bases unmatched. This CDR3 is CASAGLAGGDTQYF. As DNA, the CDR3 is TGCGCCAGCGCAGGACTAGCGGGGGGAGATACGCAGTATTTT.

The V call is TRBV27, the J call TRBJ2-7, with 7 bases matching TRBD1. The V gene end was trimmed by 6 bases and the J gene end by 1 base; junction bases not matched to a gene: 12. The germline gives CDR1 MNHEY, CDR2 SMNVEV (reference sequence). The CDR3 extends over 16 amino acids. As DNA, the CDR3 is TGTGCCAGCAGGCCCGCCGGGACAGCTACTTCCTACGAGCAGTACTTC. This gives the protein CASRPAGTATSYEQYF.

The chain links TRBV5-4 to TRBJ1-4; 10 bases line up with TRBD1. V shed 0 bases and J 12 bases; nucleotides not matched to a gene: 11. Germline V lookup: CDR1 SGHNT, CDR2 YYREEE (reference sequence). This CDR3 has 16 residues. The chain's CDR3 is CASSLGPGTGVPQLFF. The CDR3 nucleotides are TGTGCCAGCAGCTTGGGGCCCGGGACAGGGGTTCCGCAACTGTTTTTT. Using reference TRBV5-4 and TRBJ1-4 for the parts outside the CDR3, the full variable domain is ETGVTQSPTHLIKTRGQQVTLRCSSQSGHNTVSWYQQALGQGPQFIFQYYREEENGRGNFPPRFSGLQFPNYSSELNVNALELDDSALYLCASSLGPGTGVPQLFFGSGTQLSVL.

This CDR3 reads CVRSFPTGGYEQYF. CDR3 bases: TGTGTCAGAAGCTTCCCGACAGGGGGCTACGAGCAGTACTTC. The chain carries TRBV7-5 and TRBJ2-7; TRBD1, the table's D call, was not compared with the DNA. TRBV7-5 is noted as a pseudogene. The CDR3 contains 14 residues.

A single count supports this clone. The CDR3 coding sequence is TGTGCCAGCTCACCCAGACCAGCGGGGGGCACAGATACGCAGTATTTT. Encoded protein: CASSPRPAGGTDTQYF. V and J are TRBV18 and TRBJ2-3, with 8 bases that match TRBD2. CDR1 KGHSH and CDR2 LQKENI come from the germline V gene. After removal of 3 bases from V and 1 base from J, the junction contained 6 bases not matched to a gene. The CDR3 spans 16 residues.

V usage is TRBV2 and J usage is TRBJ1-2, with 9 bases that match TRBD1. The CDR3 runs to 15 residues. Germline assignment: CDR1 SNHLY and CDR2 FYNNEI. V lost 4 bases, J lost 7 bases, and 10 bases stayed unmatched. CDR3 in DNA: TGTGCCAGCAGTGGGGGACAGGGCGGCGGGAGTGGCTACACCTTC. Protein: CASSGGQGGGSGYTF. Complete variable domain (other parts from reference TRBV2 and TRBJ1-2): EPEVTQTPSHQVTQMGQEVILRCVPISNHLYFYWYRQILGQKVEFLVSFYNNEISEKSEIFDDQFSVERPDGSNFTLKIRSTKLEDSAMYFCASSGGQGGGSGYTFGSGTRLTVV.

This clone was observed a single time. The genes are TRBV12-5 and TRBJ1-3; tentatively, D is TRBD1 (6 bases). Germline lookup yields CDR1 LGHNT and CDR2 FRNRAP. V was clipped by 1 base and J by 11 bases, with 9 bases between them. This CDR3 comprises 12 residues. The CDR3 DNA sequence: TGTGCTAGTGGTTTGGAGACAGGCCCCATATATTTT. Its translation: CASGLETGPIYF.

The rearrangement links TRBV4-1 to TRBJ1-2, with TRBD1 as a possible D gene (5 bases). This CDR3 region has 14 residues. Trimming pared 4 bases from V and 5 bases from J, leaving 14 bases between. The germline V gene encodes CDR1 MGHRA and CDR2 YSYEKL. CDR3 in amino acids: CASSLPGEWYGYTF. In nucleotides, the CDR3 is TGCGCCAGCAGCCTCCCGGGGGAATGGTATGGCTACACCTTC.

This clone turned up a few times. The chain's CDR3 is CASSSSSTGTDTIYF. CDR3 coding DNA: TGTGCCAGCAGTTCATCCTCGACAGGGACGGACACCATATATTTT. The chain links TRBV27 to TRBJ1-3; 7 bases line up with TRBD1. The length of the CDR3 is 15 residues. CDR1 and CDR2 from the germline V gene are MNHEY and SMNVEV (reference sequence). V lost 4 bases to trimming and J lost 8 bases; unmatched junction nucleotides: 11.

The table lists this clone with a few counts. The gene calls are TRBV5-1 and TRBJ2-5; 7 bases map to TRBD2. The CDR3 runs to 16 residues. Germline CDR1 reads SGHRS; CDR2 reads YFSETQ. Trimming removed 4 bases from V and 2 bases from J; junction bases left unmatched: 11. The CDR3 DNA reads TGCGCCAGCAGCCCACAGGAGCGGGACTTTCAAGAGACCCAGTACTTC. It is translated as CASSPQERDFQETQYF.

The chain is built from TRBV19 and TRBJ2-7, with D perhaps TRBD1 (6 bases). Trimming took 10 bases from V and 4 from J, leaving 20 bases between them. The germline V gene has CDR1 LNHDA and CDR2 SQIVND (reference sequence). CDR3 size: 14 residues. The CDR3 is CATNDPDRKYEQYF. CDR3 bases: TGTGCCACCAATGACCCGGACAGAAAATACGAGCAGTACTTC.

The V call is TRBV12-3 or TRBV12-4, the J call TRBJ1-1; 7 bases agree with TRBD1. The junction had 3 bases not matched to a gene; V was cut back by 3 bases and J by 5 bases. The CDR3 consists of 13 residues. In DNA, the CDR3 is TGTGCCAGCAGTTTGAAACAGGGGACTGAAGCTTTCTTT. Translating it yields CASSLKQGTEAFF.

The chain uses TRBV5-1 and TRBJ2-6, with D possibly TRBD1 on 6 matching bases. Deletions cut 4 bases from V and 0 bases from J, with 11 bases between. From germline, CDR1 is SGHRS and CDR2 YFSETQ. The CDR3 loop spans 16 amino acids. The CDR3 sequence: CASSMTGTSGANVLTF. In DNA, the CDR3 is TGCGCCAGCAGCATGACAGGAACCTCTGGGGCCAACGTCCTGACTTTC. The full variable domain, rest sourced from reference TRBV5-1 and TRBJ2-6, is KAGVTQTPRYLIKTRGQQVTLSCSPISGHRSVSWYQQTPGQGLQFLFEYFSETQRNKGNFPGRFSGRQFSNSRSEMNVSTLELGDSALYLCASSMTGTSGANVLTFGAGSRLTVL.

Details on this clone: The sample carries other DNA sequences with the same CDR3. The V and J genes are TRBV19 and TRBJ2-1; TRBD2 agrees at 9 bases. There are 16 residues in the CDR3. J was trimmed by 4 bases and V by 3 bases; bases with no gene match: 7. Per germline, CDR1 LNHDA and CDR2 SQIVND (reference sequence). The CDR3 reads CASSIGLAGPYNEQFF. CDR3 in DNA: TGTGCCAGTAGTATTGGGCTAGCGGGGCCGTACAATGAGCAGTTCTTC.

This clone has just one count. This sequence joins TRBV15 and TRBJ2-7; possible D gene TRBD2, 6 bases. V was shortened by 6 bases and J by 1 base, with 13 bases between the two germline ends. Germline values: CDR1 LNHNV, CDR2 YYDKDF (reference sequence). This CDR3 has 14 amino acids. CDR3 bases: TGTGCCACCAGTACGCGGGATCCGTCCTACGAGCAGTACTTC. Protein: CATSTRDPSYEQYF. The variable domain in full, completed from reference TRBV15 and TRBJ2-7, reads DAMVIQNPRYQVTQFGKPVTLSCSQTLNHNVMYWYQQKSSQAPKLLFHYYDKDFNNEADTPDNFQSRRPNTSFCFLDIRSPGLGDTAMYLCATSTRDPSYEQYFGPGTRLTVT.

This clone was observed a few times. The chain links TRBV5-1 to TRBJ2-5, with D possibly matching TRBD1 (5 bases). CDR1 and CDR2 from the germline V gene are SGHRS and YFSETQ. The CDR3 has 15 amino acids. V shed 0 bases and J shed 2 bases, with 11 bases lying between them. Here the CDR3 reads CASSLAVGQQETQYF. Written as DNA, the CDR3 is TGCGCCAGCAGCTTGGCGGTTGGACAACAAGAGACCCAGTACTTC.

This clone was found once. This chain connects TRBV10-2 to TRBJ2-7; D gene unclear. Looked up from germline, CDR1 is WSHSY and CDR2 is SAAADI. V lost 4 bases and J lost 4, with 14 bases in between. The CDR3 extends over 14 amino acids. The DNA of the CDR3 is TGCGCCAGCAGTGGCCGACAAACCGTTTACGAGCAGTACTTC. Its translation: CASSGRQTVYEQYF.

The chain recombines TRBV5-1 with TRBJ2-7; D is ambiguous. V shed 1 base and J shed 6 bases, with 8 bases lying between them. The CDR3 spans 12 residues. Germline CDR1 SGHRS, CDR2 YFSETQ. CDR3 sequence: CASSLTRSEQYF. The CDR3 DNA is TGCGCCAGCAGCTTGACCCGGAGCGAGCAGTACTTC.

The rearrangement links TRBV7-2 to TRBJ1-6; 8 positions agree with TRBD1. This CDR3 is built from 14 residues. Germline V CDR1 and CDR2: SGHTA, FQGNSA. J lost 8 bases, V lost 5 bases, and 5 bases had no gene match. CDR3 sequence reads: CASSHGQGYSPLHF. CDR3 DNA sequence: TGTGCCAGCAGCCATGGACAGGGCTATTCACCCCTCCACTTT.